This T cell receptor (beta chain) was identified during a study of T cells in localized non-small cell lung cancer. Notes on the study in general: Maximal T cell clonality occurred in uninvolved adjacent lung, with tumor ranking below it. Only one tumor region was sequenced, so heterogeneity remains possible. In the blood, greater T cell density corresponded to longer overall survival. Adjacent lung had a median roughly 58 of the 100 largest tumor clones.

Sequencing was performed with immunoSEQ multiplex PCR; in TCRdb, only in-frame clones are kept and a portion is missing. The sample holds 23,000 or so clones; 65% to 85% are singletons and the top ten take more than 4.5%. CDR3 length equals 15 residues. The germline V gene has CDR1 KGHSH and CDR2 LQKENI. V was trimmed by 1 base and J by 0 bases, leaving 6 bases between them. As regards this clone: Its antigen is not identified.

This sequence joins TRBV18 and TRBJ1-4; no firm D call. The sequenced sample was PBMCs, obtained before any cancer treatment. This TCR came from a man aged 40-75 years with stage II lung adenocarcinoma. CDR3 nucleotides: TGTGCCAGCTCACCACAGGGCCCAACTAATGAAAAACTGTTTTTT. Its protein is CASSPQGPTNEKLFF. Complete variable domain (other parts from reference TRBV18 and TRBJ1-4): NAGVMQNPRHLVRRRGQEARLRCSPMKGHSHVYWYRQLPEEGLKFMVYLQKENIIDESGMPKERFSAEFPKEGPSILRIQQVVRGDSAAYFCASSPQGPTNEKLFFGSGTQLSVL.